Following are 10 T cell receptor beta chains from one sample sequenced in a study of T cells in Graves' hyperthyroidism and ophthalmopathy (dated by TCRdb to about 2019). Library preparation was by multiplex PCR. The data were produced on an Illumina HiSeq 2000. TCR beta CDR3 regions were amplified from RNA transcripts. The first round of RT-PCR for the TCR CDR3 was performed with the HTBI primer set and the Qiagen OneStep RT-PCR kit. Starting from the raw public reads, TCRdb applied fastp trimming at Q25, assembled clones with MiXCR and retained in-frame beta chains. When rows share a CDR3 protein, they turn into one entry using the most common DNA and genes. The sample table holds 500,000 to 600,000 distinct CDR3 sequences, of which just over 45% were seen once. The leading ten clones occupy around 8% of the sample. The sample taken for sequencing was peripheral blood or thyroid tissue (not recorded which). These receptors were obtained from a woman between 18 and 30 years old with Graves' hyperthyroidism.

The chain couples TRBV29-1 to TRBJ1-1; D unresolved. The CDR3 runs to 18 residues. Germline V gene data show CDR1 as SQVTM and CDR2 as ANQGSEA. Trimming cost V 0 bases and J 1 base, with 21 bases left between them. The chain's CDR3 is CSVEEDLNKVFPNTEAFF. CDR3 in DNA: TGCAGCGTTGAAGAGGACCTGAACAAGGTGTTCCCGAACACTGAAGCTTTCTTT.

The chain is built from TRBV19 and TRBJ2-2; TRBD1 aligns across 9 bases. CDR1 and CDR2 from the germline V gene are LNHDA and SQIVND (reference sequence). Trimming at V came to 5 bases and at J to 2 bases, leaving 6 bases not matched to a gene. The CDR3 runs to 16 residues. This CDR3 is CASSLRTGVNTGELFF. The CDR3, as DNA: TGTGCCAGTAGTCTACGGACAGGGGTAAACACCGGGGAGCTGTTTTTT.

The table lists this clonotype with many counts. The gene calls are TRBV12-3 or TRBV12-4 and TRBJ1-5; 7 bases match TRBD1. The CDR3 totals 14 residues. V lost 6 bases, J lost 2 bases, and 4 bases stayed unmatched. The CDR3 bases are TGTGCCAGCAGAGGGGGCTGGGGCAATCAGCCCCAGCATTTT. It is translated as CASRGGWGNQPQHF.

This clonotype was found many times. The chain is built from TRBV6-5 and TRBJ2-7; D gene unclear. CDR3 length: 14 amino acids. Germline V gene lookup returns CDR1 MNHEY and CDR2 SVGAGI. V lost 0 bases, J lost 0 bases, and 6 bases lay in between. DNA for the CDR3: TGTGCCAGCAGTTACTCCGTCAGCTCCTACGAGCAGTACTTC. Protein sequence: CASSYSVSSYEQYF.

This clonotype was counted ten times or more. This chain joins TRBV28 and TRBJ2-7; the D call may be TRBD1 or TRBD2 (6 bases each). V gave up 2 bases and J gave up 3 bases, with 11 bases separating them. In germline, CDR1 is MDHEN, CDR2 SYDVKM. The CDR3 runs to 14 residues. The CDR3 region has the DNA TGTGCCAGCAGTTTAAGGGGGGAAGTCTACGAGCAGTACTTC. Residues: CASSLRGEVYEQYF.

This clonotype was seen at least ten times. The chain recombines TRBV4-1 with TRBJ1-3; D perhaps matches TRBD1 (6 bases). The CDR3 is made up of 15 amino acids. Trimming took off 3 bases at V and 3 bases at J, with 12 bases between the two ends. Germline CDR1 reads MGHRA; CDR2 reads YSYEKL. DNA of the CDR3: TGCGCCAGCAGCCATGCTGACAGGAGTGGAAACACCATATATTTT. Protein product: CASSHADRSGNTIYF.

In this sample, this clonotype turned up many times. This chain uses TRBV4-1 with TRBJ2-7, with 8 bases that match TRBD2. There are 14 residues in the CDR3. Germline assignment: CDR1 MGHRA and CDR2 YSYEKL. V shed 1 base, J shed 5 bases, and the junction held 4 bases outside the gene matches. The chain's CDR3 is CASSQVGLGDEQYF. CDR3 coding DNA: TGCGCCAGCAGCCAAGTGGGACTAGGAGACGAGCAGTACTTC.

This clonotype came up many times. The chain links TRBV4-1 to TRBJ2-7, with D uncertain. The ends were cut back, 6 bases at V and 0 bases at J, with 15 bases in the middle. This CDR3 is built from 15 residues. Germline V lookup: CDR1 MGHRA, CDR2 YSYEKL. CDR3 residues: CASSGVRALSYEQYF. The CDR3 DNA reads TGCGCCAGCAGTGGCGTAAGGGCGCTCTCCTACGAGCAGTACTTC.

The chain joins TRBV29-1 to TRBJ1-1; the match to TRBD1 covers 7 bases. From germline, CDR1 is SQVTM and CDR2 ANQGSEA. With V trimmed by 6 bases and J by 2 bases, 6 bases remained unmatched. This CDR3 contains 13 residues. The CDR3 region has the DNA TGCAGCGTCGGGGACAGCCAAAACACTGAAGCTTTCTTT. Protein product: CSVGDSQNTEAFF.

This clonotype has at least ten counts. The chain carries TRBV7-2 and TRBJ2-7; maybe TRBD1 (7 bases). Germline assignment: CDR1 SGHTA and CDR2 FQGNSA. This CDR3 region has 14 residues. The V end was cut by 4 bases, the J end by 3 bases, with 13 bases between. CDR3 nucleotide sequence: TGTGCCAGCAGCTCCCGACAGGGAGGCTACGAGCAGTACTTC. It codes for CASSSRQGGYEQYF.